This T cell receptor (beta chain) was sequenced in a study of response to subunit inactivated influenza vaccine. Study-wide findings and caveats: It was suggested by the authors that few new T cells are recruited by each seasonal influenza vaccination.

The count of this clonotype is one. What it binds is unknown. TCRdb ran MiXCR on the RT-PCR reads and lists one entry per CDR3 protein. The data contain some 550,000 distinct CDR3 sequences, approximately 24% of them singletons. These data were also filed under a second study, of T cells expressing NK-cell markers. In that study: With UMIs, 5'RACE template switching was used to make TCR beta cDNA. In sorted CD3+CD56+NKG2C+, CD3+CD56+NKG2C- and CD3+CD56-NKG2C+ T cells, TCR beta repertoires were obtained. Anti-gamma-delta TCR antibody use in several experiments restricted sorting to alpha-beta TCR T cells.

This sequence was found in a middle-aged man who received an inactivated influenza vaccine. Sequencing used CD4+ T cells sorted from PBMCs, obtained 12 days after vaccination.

CDR3 loop: CASSDELNEQFF. DNA for the CDR3: TGTGCCAGCAGTGACGAACTAAATGAGCAGTTCTTC. The chain couples TRBV2 to TRBJ2-1; D unclear. CDR1 is SNHLY, CDR2 FYNNEI, per germline. This CDR3 has 12 amino acids. V shed 3 bases and J shed 7 bases, with 7 bases lying between them.